This T cell receptor (beta chain) was identified in a study of CD8 T cells in Susac syndrome (dated by TCRdb to between 2019 and 2020). Regarding the complete study: Repertoire sequencing was used to test whether CD8+ T cell activation and differentiation in Susac syndrome was antigen driven. The study compared CD8+ T cell repertoire clonality among 12 healthy donors, around 14 Susac syndrome patients and fewer than 19 multiple sclerosis patients. Study-wide conclusions, independent of this receptor: The study acknowledged that relatively few individuals were included in the TCR sequencing and HLA analysis.

High-throughput TCR beta sequencing profiled peripheral blood CD8+ and CD4+ T cells from healthy donors, Susac syndrome patients and multiple sclerosis patients. Healthy donors were age- and sex-matched controls. Bulk CD8+ and CD4+ T cells were purified by magnetic negative isolation, while CD8+ TEMRA cells were enriched using FACS. Blood was drawn into EDTA tubes, processed within 24 hours, and PBMCs were isolated by density gradient centrifugation. PBMCs intended for TCR sequencing were frozen in liquid nitrogen and were later thawed in a 37 degrees C water bath. The sorted or isolated CD4+, CD8+ and CD8+ TEMRA cells had a purity of 90% or higher. RNA was extracted using the RNeasy kit, and roughly 0.45 to 1 ug of the RNA was reverse transcribed with random hexamers. TCR beta CDR3 regions were amplified with the immunoSEQ multiplex PCR assay covering 54 Vbeta and 13 Jbeta segments. PCR amplification bias was corrected by using a synthetic template baseline for primer optimization and computational correction. The study's own analysis went as follows. Only productive sequences were kept, with reads annotated to V, D and J genes according to IMGT and analyzed in immunoSEQ Analyzer. Clonality was calculated as one minus the Shannon entropy normalized by log2 of the number of productive unique sequences. For each patient and control, public and private clones were evaluated within the 100 most prevalent clones. Clones were defined as Susac-specific when absent from the healthy and MS cohorts, from some 1,100 published viral clones and from other ImmuneACCESS disease sequences. TCRdb trimmed the raw reads at Q25, called clones with MiXCR and kept productive beta chains. Here each entry gathers all rows of one CDR3 protein and keeps the most common genes and DNA. TCRdb's processing, not the authors', yielded these V and J calls. Present in this sample are 90,000 or so distinct CDR3 sequences, approximately 92% of which were seen just once. Less than 0.35% of the sample is taken by the ten largest.

Comment on this clonotype: The antigen this receptor binds is unknown. It has no much larger one-base neighbor in the sample; base qualities were not kept.

The CDR3 numbers 16 residues from cysteine through phenylalanine. Just the 48-base CDR3 DNA is kept, in frame starting at base 1. For CDR1 and CDR2, the germline V gene (reference sequence) lists PRHDT and FYEKMQ. The germline V and J ends show losses of 2 bases and 7 bases respectively, and no gene match explains 12 bases of the junction. The chain is made from TRBV13 and TRBJ2-3; the central 7 bases match TRBD2. The sequenced material came from CD8+ T cells from PBMCs. The receptor was isolated from a human donor in good health. The DNA reads as follows: TGTGCCAGCAGCTTATTATCCCAGCGGGGCTGGTATACGCAGTATTTT. Translated, this gives CASSLLSQRGWYTQYF.